Presented here are 23 T cell receptor beta chains from one specimen sequenced in a study of cytomegalovirus exposure and HLA in healthy donors. 13 Jbeta primers and 60 Vbeta primers were used for the PCR. Only in-frame clones appear in the TCRdb table, and some are missing; sequencing was by immunoSEQ multiplex PCR. The sample consists of around 230,000 clones, about 80% of them appearing once. Sequencing used PBMCs. All receptors come from a man in his forties in good health and CMV-seropositive.

The chain recombines TRBV7-2 with TRBJ2-7; 7 nucleotides line up with TRBD2. After removal of 5 bases from V and 2 bases from J, the junction contained 3 bases not matched to a gene. The germline CDR1 and CDR2 sequences are SGHTA and FQGNSA. The CDR3 extends over 13 amino acids. CDR3 loop: CASSKGTTYEQYF. For the CDR3, the DNA is TGTGCCAGCAGCAAAGGGACTACCTACGAGCAGTACTTC.

The chain combines TRBV6-5 with TRBJ2-2; D possibly corresponds to TRBD2 (6 bases). With 3 bases removed from V and 1 base from J, the gap between germline ends came to 12 bases. Germline assignment: CDR1 MNHEY and CDR2 SVGAGI. The CDR3 has 16 amino acids. CDR3 DNA: TGTGCCAGCAGTTATGGTCGGGAGAGGAACACCGGGGAGCTGTTTTTT. It is translated as CASSYGRERNTGELFF.

The chain couples TRBV27 to TRBJ2-5, with a weak D call TRBD2 (5 bases). This CDR3 contains 14 residues. Germline V gives CDR1 MNHEY, CDR2 SMNVEV (reference sequence). V was clipped by 2 bases and J by 0 bases, with 7 bases between them. The DNA of the CDR3 is TGTGCCAGCAGTTTAAGGGAGTACCAAGAGACCCAGTACTTC. Its translation is CASSLREYQETQYF.

The V call is TRBV5-6, the J call TRBJ2-2, with 8 bases aligning to TRBD2. Germline lookup yields CDR1 SGHDT and CDR2 YYEEEE. J gave up 6 bases and V 2 bases, and 6 bases lay outside the gene matches. This CDR3 has 15 amino acids. The CDR3 here is CASSFGAGVAGELFF. CDR3 sequence (DNA): TGTGCCAGCAGCTTTGGAGCGGGAGTGGCCGGGGAGCTGTTTTTT.

The chain carries TRBV27 and TRBJ2-5; 9 bases agree with TRBD1. Germline CDR1 MNHEY, CDR2 SMNVEV (reference sequence). The CDR3 sequence is 15 residues long. Trimming removed 7 bases from V and 1 base from J; junction bases left unmatched: 7. CDR3 nucleotide sequence: TGTGCCAGCACCCCTGGGGACAGGGTCCAAGAGACCCAGTACTTC. It yields the protein CASTPGDRVQETQYF.

The chain's CDR3 is CASSPWGDYGYTF. The CDR3 bases are TGTGCCAGCAGTCCCTGGGGGGACTATGGCTACACCTTC. The chain combines TRBV6-5 with TRBJ1-2; weak D call: TRBD1 (5 bases). In germline, CDR1 is MNHEY, CDR2 SVGAGI. Trimming removed 5 bases from V and 3 bases from J, with 10 bases in between. This CDR3 has 13 amino acids.

The genes are TRBV27 and TRBJ2-5, with TRBD2 identical over 7 bases. Germline loops: CDR1 MNHEY, CDR2 SMNVEV (reference sequence). There are 16 residues in the CDR3. V gave up 6 bases and J gave up 0 bases; unmatched junction bases: 10. CDR3 residues: CASRPAVSGYQETQYF. CDR3 coding DNA: TGTGCCAGCAGACCGGCCGTTAGCGGGTACCAAGAGACCCAGTACTTC.

This clone came up a few times. This chain links TRBV6-5 with TRBJ2-2; 11 bases fit TRBD2. The germline CDR1 and CDR2 sequences are MNHEY and SVGAGI. Trimming cost V 5 bases and J 8 bases; bases outside gene matches: 4. The CDR3 covers 14 residues. The CDR3 sequence is CASSIAGGAGELFF. The CDR3 DNA is TGTGCCAGCAGTATAGCGGGAGGGGCGGGGGAGCTGTTTTTT.

The rearrangement joins TRBV4-2 to TRBJ1-2, with 7 nucleotides matching TRBD1. J gave up 4 bases and V 1 base, and 9 bases lay outside the gene matches. Germline V lookup: CDR1 LGHNA, CDR2 YNFKEQ. The CDR3 loop spans 16 amino acids. The DNA of the CDR3 is TGTGCCAGCAGCCAAGGTGACAGAGACAGGGTCTATGGCTACACCTTC. Its protein product is CASSQGDRDRVYGYTF.

This chain links TRBV6-4 with TRBJ2-7, with D possibly matching TRBD2 (6 bases). Per the germline V gene, CDR1 is MRHNA and CDR2 is SNTAGT. The CDR3 covers 14 residues. Trimming removed 1 base at V and 5 bases at J, with 12 bases between. The CDR3 region has the DNA TGTGCCAGCAGTGACTGGGTAGCGGTTAACGAGCAGTACGTC. Translating gives CASSDWVAVNEQYV.

V usage is TRBV6-1 and J usage is TRBJ2-3; 11 nucleotides agree with TRBD2. The CDR3 consists of 16 residues. Germline V lookup: CDR1 MNHNS, CDR2 SASEGT. V shed 4 bases, J shed 5 bases, and the junction held 8 bases outside the gene matches. The DNA of the CDR3 is TGTGCCAGCAGTGTCCTACTAGCGGGAGCGTTAGATACGCAGTATTTT. This translates into CASSVLLAGALDTQYF.

The gene calls are TRBV10-3 and TRBJ2-1; 7 bases line up with TRBD1. V was clipped by 7 bases and J by 5 bases; unmatched bases: 8. The length of the CDR3 is 14 residues. Germline values: CDR1 ENHRY, CDR2 SYGVKD. The CDR3 DNA follows: TGTGCCATCACCCTGGACAGGCTGAACAATGAGCAGTTCTTC. This encodes CAITLDRLNNEQFF.

The chain combines TRBV19 with TRBJ2-7; TRBD1 agrees at 9 bases. The junction had 5 bases not matched to a gene; V was cut back by 3 bases and J by 2 bases. The germline V gene encodes CDR1 LNHDA and CDR2 SQIVND (reference sequence). CDR3 length equals 15 residues. CDR3 protein: CASSMGQGHPYEQYF. The CDR3 coding sequence is TGTGCCAGTAGTATGGGACAGGGACATCCCTACGAGCAGTACTTC.

This clone was picked up a small number of times. The CDR3: CASTLGGTRSTGELFF. CDR3 sequence (DNA): TGTGCCAGCACTCTAGGAGGGACTAGATCCACCGGGGAGCTGTTTTTT. The V gene is TRBV7-9, the J gene TRBJ2-2, with TRBD2 matching 8 bases. J was trimmed by 4 bases and V by 7 bases; bases with no gene match: 11. The CDR3 extends over 16 amino acids. Germline values: CDR1 SEHNR, CDR2 FQNEAQ (reference sequence).

The gene calls are TRBV29-1 and TRBJ1-1; 10 bases map to TRBD1. J gave up 4 bases and V 8 bases, and 13 bases lay outside the gene matches. Looked up from germline, CDR1 is SQVTM and CDR2 is ANQGSEA. The CDR3 has 15 amino acids. The CDR3 spells CSSARDRGRGTEAFF. The CDR3 DNA is TGCAGCTCGGCGCGCGACAGGGGGCGAGGCACTGAAGCTTTCTTT.

This clone has only one observation. The chain joins TRBV2 to TRBJ1-5; 10 bases agree with TRBD1. This CDR3 spans 16 amino acids. The J segment lost 4 bases and the V segment lost 6 bases, leaving 9 bases of the junction unmatched. Germline V gene sequence: CDR1 SNHLY, CDR2 FYNNEI. CDR3 in amino acids: CASSRGQGGQNQPQHF. CDR3 DNA: TGTGCCAGCAGCAGAGGACAGGGGGGACAAAATCAGCCCCAGCATTTT. Based on the CDR3 plus reference TRBV2 and TRBJ1-5, the full variable domain is EPEVTQTPSHQVTQMGQEVILRCVPISNHLYFYWYRQILGQKVEFLVSFYNNEISEKSEIFDDQFSVERPDGSNFTLKIRSTKLEDSAMYFCASSRGQGGQNQPQHFGDGTRLSIL.

The chain couples TRBV7-2 to TRBJ1-5, with 7 bases lining up with TRBD1. Germline V gene sequence: CDR1 SGHTA, CDR2 FQGNSA. The CDR3 sequence is 14 residues long. V shed 3 bases, J shed 7 bases, and the junction held 6 bases outside the gene matches. Here the CDR3 reads CASSLNRGNQPQHF. In nucleotides, the CDR3 is TGTGCCAGCAGCTTGAACAGGGGAAACCAGCCCCAGCATTTT.

The gene calls are TRBV6-1 and TRBJ2-2; the D gene is possibly TRBD1 (5 bases). Germline CDR1 and CDR2: MNHNS and SASEGT. Trimming took 6 bases from V and 4 from J, leaving 12 bases between them. This CDR3 spans 14 amino acids. This CDR3 reads CASRWEGVTGELFF. CDR3 bases: TGTGCCAGCAGATGGGAAGGGGTCACCGGGGAGCTGTTTTTT.

V and J are TRBV7-3 and TRBJ1-1; 7 nucleotides line up with TRBD1. CDR1 is SGHTA and CDR2 is FQGTGA in the germline V gene. CDR3 length: 13 residues. V shed 4 bases, J shed 4 bases, and the junction held 3 bases outside the gene matches. CDR3 coding DNA: TGTGCCAGCAGCTCACAGGGGTTCACTGAAGCTTTCTTT. Translated: CASSSQGFTEAFF.

This clone has only a few counts. J is TRBJ2-2 and V is TRBV25-1, with 7 bases that match TRBD1. J was trimmed by 0 bases and V by 4 bases; bases with no gene match: 5. This CDR3 has 16 amino acids. From germline, CDR1 is MGHDK and CDR2 SYGVNS. The CDR3 sequence is CASSVQGNANTGELFF. CDR3 nucleotides: TGTGCCAGCAGTGTACAGGGGAATGCGAACACCGGGGAGCTGTTTTTT.

The chain combines TRBV11-1 with TRBJ2-1, with D possibly matching TRBD2 (5 bases). Germline lookup yields CDR1 SGHAT and CDR2 FQDESV (reference sequence). The V end was cut by 5 bases, the J end by 5 bases, with 19 bases between. This CDR3 region has 16 residues. The CDR3 loop reads CASSPVLGVSNNEQFF. The DNA for the CDR3 is TGTGCCAGCAGCCCCGTACTCGGGGTATCTAACAATGAGCAGTTCTTC.

The chain carries TRBV9 and TRBJ2-5; a weak D match, TRBD1 (6 bases). The CDR3 loop spans 11 amino acids. CDR1 and CDR2 (germline): SGDLS, YYNGEE. V gave up 6 bases and J gave up 7 bases, with 10 bases separating them. This CDR3 reads CASTSGATQYF. For the CDR3, the DNA is TGTGCCAGCACCTCAGGGGCGACCCAGTACTTC.

This chain connects TRBV29-1 to TRBJ1-2; possible D gene TRBD1, 5 bases. This CDR3 has 16 amino acids. Germline values: CDR1 SQVTM, CDR2 ANQGSEA. Deletions cut 3 bases from V and 2 bases from J, with 19 bases between. The CDR3 protein is CSVDFGSGKLNYGYTF. The CDR3 DNA sequence: TGCAGCGTTGATTTCGGGTCAGGGAAATTGAACTATGGCTACACCTTC.